This TCR beta chain emerged from a study of response to subunit inactivated influenza vaccine. Points from the study as a whole: New T cells are recruited in small numbers by each seasonal influenza vaccination, according to the authors' suggestion.

The germline V gene has CDR1 MNHEY and CDR2 SVGAGI. With 5 bases removed from V and 11 bases from J, the gap between germline ends came to 10 bases. The CDR3 extends over 11 amino acids. In its sample, this clonotype was seen a few times. What it binds is not known. TCRdb ran MiXCR on the RT-PCR reads and lists one entry per CDR3 protein. The profile shows about 570,000 distinct CDR3 sequences, 11% of them singletons. The same data also contributed to another study, on T cells expressing NK-cell markers. From that report: 5'RACE template switching with UMIs generated TCR beta cDNA. Restriction of sorting to alpha-beta TCR T cells was accomplished in several experiments using an anti-gamma-delta TCR antibody. Roughly 1.0-7.0% of CD8+ T cells in about six donors belonged to dominant NKG2C+ clonotypes. The CD3+CD56-NKG2C+ fraction of a handful of donors was also led by these clonotypes.

The sequenced sample was PBMCs from blood, obtained on the day of vaccination. The receptor comes from a man aged 50-60 years who received an inactivated influenza vaccine. This sequence joins TRBV6-5 and TRBJ2-1; D remains ambiguous. The CDR3 DNA is TGTGCCAGCAGTAAATCAGGCCAGCAGTTCTTC. Translation gives CASSKSGQQFF.